These 10 T cell receptor beta chains share one sample of origin, sequenced in a study of response to subunit inactivated influenza vaccine. One entry per CDR3 protein, called by TCRdb with MiXCR from the RT-PCR reads. The sample lists roughly 630,000 distinct CDR3 sequences; 12% to 15% were seen once. Sequences were derived from PBMCs from blood, sampled less than 15 days before vaccination. Receptor source: a man between 50 and 59 years old who received an inactivated influenza vaccine.

This clonotype was observed at least ten times. This chain joins TRBV12-3 or TRBV12-4 and TRBJ2-1, with D unresolved. This CDR3 region has 11 residues. Trimming removed 1 base at V and 8 bases at J, with 3 bases between. CDR3 region: CASSLVDEQFF. The CDR3 DNA follows: TGTGCCAGCAGTTTAGTCGATGAGCAGTTCTTC.

This clonotype was recorded at least ten times. The chain has TRBV29-1 and TRBJ2-1, with 7 bases fitting TRBD1. The CDR3 totals 12 residues. Germline V CDR1 and CDR2: SQVTM, ANQGSEA. V shed 5 bases and J 4 bases; nucleotides not matched to a gene: 2. CDR3 in DNA: TGCAGCGTTACAGGGGATTACAATGAGCAGTTCTTC. Protein: CSVTGDYNEQFF.

V and J are TRBV7-3 and TRBJ2-1; 9 bases match TRBD1. J was trimmed by 4 bases and V by 2 bases; bases with no gene match: 3. There are 15 residues in the CDR3. The germline gives CDR1 SGHTA, CDR2 FQGTGA. Written as DNA, the CDR3 is TGTGCCAGCAGCTTATCCGGGACAGGGTACAATGAGCAGTTCTTC. Translated: CASSLSGTGYNEQFF.

This clonotype has only a few counts. The rearrangement uses TRBV24-1 and TRBJ2-1; 7 bases are a match to TRBD1. The J segment lost 10 bases and the V segment lost 5 bases, leaving 7 bases of the junction unmatched. This CDR3 is built from 13 residues. CDR1 KGHDR and CDR2 SFDVKD come from the germline V gene. The CDR3 loop reads CATSAGGLREQFF. CDR3 DNA: TGTGCCACCAGTGCAGGGGGATTAAGGGAGCAGTTCTTC.

V usage is TRBV29-1 and J usage is TRBJ2-2; D gene uncertain. The CDR3 has 13 residues. Per germline, CDR1 SQVTM and CDR2 ANQGSEA. Trimming pared 4 bases from V and 2 bases from J, leaving 8 bases between. As DNA, the CDR3 is TGCAGCGTTGCCCAGGTTAACACCGGGGAGCTGTTTTTT. As protein: CSVAQVNTGELFF.

The chain has TRBV6-1 and TRBJ2-7; D may be TRBD2 (6 bases). The CDR3 contains 14 residues. Looked up from germline, CDR1 is MNHNS and CDR2 is SASEGT. V lost 6 bases and J 3 bases, leaving 15 bases between the germline ends. CDR3 protein: CASSLPGENYEQYF. The CDR3 coding sequence is TGTGCCAGCAGCCTCCCGGGAGAAAACTACGAGCAGTACTTC.

The table lists this clonotype with a few counts. V gene TRBV6-2 or TRBV6-3 combines with J gene TRBJ2-7; 9 bases map to TRBD1. Germline CDR1 reads MNHEY; CDR2 reads SVGEGT. The CDR3 consists of 16 residues. After removal of 0 bases from V and 1 base from J, the junction contained 4 bases not matched to a gene. For the CDR3, the DNA is TGTGCCAGCAGTTACTCCGGGACAGGGCGGTCCTACGAGCAGTACTTC. This translates into CASSYSGTGRSYEQYF.

This clonotype was detected a few times. The J gene is TRBJ2-3, the V gene TRBV4-3; TRBD2 aligns across 9 bases. The CDR3 is made up of 18 amino acids. CDR1 LGHNA and CDR2 YSLEER come from the germline V gene. The J segment lost 7 bases and the V segment lost 0 bases, leaving 14 bases of the junction unmatched. The CDR3 nucleotides read TGCGCCAGCAGCCAAGAAGTCCTAGCGGGACCCCGGGGGTATACGCAGTATTTT. Its protein product is CASSQEVLAGPRGYTQYF.

This chain uses TRBV20-1 with TRBJ2-3; possibly TRBD2 for D (5 bases). This CDR3 comprises 14 residues. Trimming pared 2 bases from V and 4 bases from J, leaving 13 bases between. Germline V gene sequence: CDR1 DFQATT, CDR2 SNEGSKA (reference sequence). The CDR3: CSARRGITADTQYF. The DNA of the CDR3 is TGCAGTGCTAGACGGGGTATCACGGCAGATACGCAGTATTTT.

Only a few counts were recorded for this clonotype. The chain carries TRBV20-1 and TRBJ1-4, with a tentative D call TRBD1 (6 bases). Trimming left V 0 bases short and J 4 bases short, with 9 bases between. Germline V lookup: CDR1 DFQATT, CDR2 SNEGSKA (reference sequence). The CDR3 loop spans 14 amino acids. Here the CDR3 reads CSARDGGGNEKLFF. As DNA, the CDR3 is TGCAGTGCTAGAGATGGAGGGGGTAATGAAAAACTGTTTTTT.